This TCR beta chain derives from a study of cytomegalovirus exposure and HLA in healthy donors. As for the study in general: There were approximately 81 million unique TCRs (from HLA-typed donors) in an early data release. Overall study findings and caveats: Earlier analysis yielded a pattern in which most TCR beta V segments were productive about 90% or about 30% of the time.

The PCR ran on 60 Vbeta and 13 Jbeta primers. Here immunoSEQ multiplex PCR was the method, and the copy in TCRdb shows in-frame clones only, minus some. The data hold 60,000 to 85,000 clones, with 70% to 85% observed a single time. Regarding this clone: Antigen specificity is unknown.

The CDR3 covers 17 residues. The V gene's germline CDR1 is SGHNT and CDR2 YYREEE (reference sequence). The J segment lost 4 bases and the V segment lost 4 bases, leaving 12 bases of the junction unmatched. The clonotype comes from a man aged 65 to 85 in good health and CMV-seropositive. The rearrangement joins TRBV5-4 to TRBJ2-7; 12 bases agree with TRBD2. Sequencing used PBMCs. The DNA for the CDR3 is TGTGCCAGCAGCCCCCCCCCTCTAGCGGGAGGGCCTTACGAGCAGTACTTC. Translated: CASSPPPLAGGPYEQYF.